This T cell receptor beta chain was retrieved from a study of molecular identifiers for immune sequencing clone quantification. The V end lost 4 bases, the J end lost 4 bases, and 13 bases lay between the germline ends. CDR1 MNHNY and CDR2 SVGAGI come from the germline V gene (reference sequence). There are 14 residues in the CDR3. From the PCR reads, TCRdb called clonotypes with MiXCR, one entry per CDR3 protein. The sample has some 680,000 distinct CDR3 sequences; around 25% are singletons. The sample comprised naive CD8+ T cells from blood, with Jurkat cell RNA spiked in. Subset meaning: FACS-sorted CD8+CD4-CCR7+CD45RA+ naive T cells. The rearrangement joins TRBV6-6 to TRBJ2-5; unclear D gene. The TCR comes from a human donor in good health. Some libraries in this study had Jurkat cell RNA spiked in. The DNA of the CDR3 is TGTGCCAGCAGTTCCCCGAGCTGGGGAGAGACCCAGTACTTC. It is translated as CASSSPSWGETQYF.